The present entry profiles one T cell receptor beta chain with its context. The CDR3 extends over 15 amino acids. V was trimmed by 1 base and J by 3 bases, leaving 10 bases between them. The germline gives CDR1 SGHVS, CDR2 FQNEAQ. Followed over time, Seattle patients had been enrolled while infection was active. These data come from a study of blood T cell repertoires in COVID-19. Looking at the study overall: Researchers got acute and convalescent COVID-19 samples from the United States, Italy and Spain. T cells, B-cell-depleted T cells, or PBMCs supplied cDNA or gDNA.

Authors' analysis steps: Quantification of nucleated cells was approximated via reference gene primer amplification. Sequencing used immunoSEQ multiplex PCR; TCRdb keeps in-frame clones, though not all of them. The V and J calls and the clone size are those of that table, but D and trimming were determined from the DNA. This sample yields fewer than 350,000 clones, of which 90% are seen a single time; about 7% belongs to the top ten. Sequencing input: peripheral blood. This clonotype was sampled from a woman aged 30 to 39 with COVID-19, enrolled during active disease. This chain connects TRBV7-8 to TRBJ2-1; D unresolved. The CDR3 bases are TGTGCCAGCAGCTTAGGGGTCGGAGTCTACAATGAGCAGTTCTTC. It yields the protein CASSLGVGVYNEQFF. Full variable domain (outside the CDR3, taken from reference TRBV7-8 and TRBJ2-1): GAGVSQSPRYKVAKRGQDVALRCDPISGHVSLFWYQQALGQGPEFLTYFQNEAQLDKSGLPSDRFFAERPEGSVSTLKIQRTQQEDSAVYLCASSLGVGVYNEQFFGPGTRLTVL.